The clone carrying this T cell receptor (beta chain) was counted many times. Its specificity is not known. This specimen belongs to a study of regulatory T cells in long-lasting Graves disease. General study findings and limits: Exclusively peripheral blood, rather than thyroid tissue, was studied.

iRepertoire HTBI primers and Arm-PCR of CDR3 regions built TCR beta libraries. In TCRdb, the multiplex PCR reads were re-called with MiXCR into one record per CDR3 protein. The data show approximately 350,000 distinct CDR3 sequences, about 16% seen once. This CDR3 is built from 13 residues. V lost 2 bases and J 3 bases, leaving 11 bases between the germline ends. Germline CDR1 GTSNPN, CDR2 SVGIG (reference sequence). The time point was: newly diagnosed GD, antithyroid drugs for less than 3 months. Scientists built the TCR library using RNA that was extracted from PBMCs. Peripheral blood, at roughly 8.4 milliliters, went into EDTA tubes. A further study also used this sample, focusing on T cells in Graves' hyperthyroidism and ophthalmopathy. From that paper: The patients, who ranged from 18 to 65 in age, presented with newly diagnosed hyperthyroidism lasting under 2 months.

The material was peripheral blood mononuclear cells (PBMCs), obtained at new diagnosis, from a patient treated with antithyroid drugs. The J gene is TRBJ2-7, the V gene TRBV30; the D is unclear. The TCR was taken from a woman between 18 and 30 years old with Graves disease. The CDR3 reads CAWSHGPFYEQYF. CDR3 sequence (DNA): TGTGCCTGGAGTCATGGACCTTTCTACGAGCAGTACTTC.